The 24 T cell receptor beta chains listed next were all sequenced from one sample in a study of blood T cell repertoires in COVID-19 (dated by TCRdb to 2019 to 2021). Libraries were constructed by the immunoSEQ multiplex PCR assay. TCRdb mirrors the immuneACCESS table, restricted to in-frame sequences. Some clones are absent from its copies; in checked studies, under half trace to an unresolved V gene, and the reason for the others is unknown. The sample table shows 70,000 or so clones, and around 89% are seen once. Approximately 0.59% of the sample lies in the top ten. Sequenced input: peripheral blood. Every receptor here comes from a man between 60 and 75 years old with acute or convalescent COVID-19.

This clone was detected only once. The V gene is TRBV5-1, the J gene TRBJ2-3; TRBD2 aligns across 13 bases. The trim removed 0 bases at V and 6 bases at J, leaving 4 bases unmatched. CDR3 length: 16 residues. From germline, CDR1 is SGHRS and CDR2 YFSETQ. The CDR3 DNA sequence: TGCGCCAGCAGCTTGGGGACTAGCGGGGGTAGTGATACGCAGTATTTT. It translates to CASSLGTSGGSDTQYF.

The chain joins TRBV18 to TRBJ1-2, with D maybe TRBD1 (5 bases). CDR1 is KGHSH and CDR2 is LQKENI in the germline V gene. Trimming removed 3 bases from V and 7 bases from J, with 24 bases in between. This CDR3 comprises 17 residues. The CDR3 is CASSPEEGPNLPGGYTF. In DNA form, the CDR3 reads TGTGCCAGCTCACCCGAGGAGGGGCCCAACTTACCGGGTGGCTACACCTTC. Full variable domain (outside the CDR3, taken from reference TRBV18 and TRBJ1-2): NAGVMQNPRHLVRRRGQEARLRCSPMKGHSHVYWYRQLPEEGLKFMVYLQKENIIDESGMPKERFSAEFPKEGPSILRIQQVVRGDSAAYFCASSPEEGPNLPGGYTFGSGTRLTVV.

The chain is built from TRBV5-1 and TRBJ2-1, with a tentative D call TRBD1 (5 bases). Germline V gives CDR1 SGHRS, CDR2 YFSETQ. The CDR3 totals 14 residues. V lost 2 bases and J 5 bases, leaving 11 bases between the germline ends. As DNA, the CDR3 is TGCGCCAGCAGCTTAGGGGTCAGCCACAATGAGCAGTTCTTC. As protein: CASSLGVSHNEQFF.

The chain uses TRBV10-3 and TRBJ2-1; 12 nucleotides align to TRBD2. The germline V gene has CDR1 ENHRY and CDR2 SYGVKD. This CDR3 comprises 16 residues. The V gene end was trimmed by 0 bases and the J gene end by 6 bases; junction bases not matched to a gene: 3. CDR3 DNA: TGTGCCATCAGTGAGTCCCTAGCGGGGGGGGGCAATGAGCAGTTCTTC. Translation gives CAISESLAGGGNEQFF.

The chain employs TRBV6-6 and TRBJ2-7; TRBD1 is a possible D gene (5 bases). CDR3 size: 13 residues. Trimming removed 2 bases at V and 2 bases at J, with 7 bases between. Germline V gives CDR1 MNHNY, CDR2 SVGAGI (reference sequence). The chain's CDR3 is CASSYEQAYEQYF. The CDR3 DNA reads as TGTGCCAGCAGTTACGAACAGGCCTACGAGCAGTACTTC.

This chain uses TRBV19 with TRBJ2-1; TRBD1 matches at 7 bases. CDR3 length equals 13 residues. Germline CDR1 reads LNHDA; CDR2 reads SQIVND (reference sequence). V was pared by 11 bases and J by 4 bases, with 8 bases of the junction left unmatched. Written as DNA, the CDR3 is TGTGCCTCGAGGGGGCAGGGGTACAATGAGCAGTTCTTC. This gives the protein CASRGQGYNEQFF.

The chain links TRBV6-6 to TRBJ1-2; D perhaps matches TRBD1 (6 bases). This CDR3 region has 13 residues. CDR1 and CDR2 (germline): MNHNY, SVGAGI (reference sequence). The germline V and J ends were trimmed by 6 bases and 6 bases, with 14 bases remaining between them. The CDR3 nucleotides read TGTGCCAGCAGCAGGACAGTACTCAATGGCTACACCTTC. Protein sequence: CASSRTVLNGYTF.

The genes are TRBV25-1 and TRBJ2-7, with unresolved D. The length of the CDR3 is 14 residues. Per the germline V gene, CDR1 is MGHDK and CDR2 is SYGVNS. With 4 bases removed from V and 0 bases from J, the gap between germline ends came to 10 bases. The CDR3 DNA follows: TGTGCCAGCAGTGGAGACATAATCTCCTACGAGCAGTACTTC. Encoded protein: CASSGDIISYEQYF.

This chain connects TRBV5-5 to TRBJ2-1; tentatively, D is TRBD2 (6 bases). Trimming took off 4 bases at V and 0 bases at J, with 8 bases between the two ends. This CDR3 has 14 amino acids. Germline V lookup: CDR1 SGHKS, CDR2 YYEKEE (reference sequence). CDR3 bases: TGTGCCAGCAGCCCCGGGAGCTCCTACAATGAGCAGTTCTTC. Its translation is CASSPGSSYNEQFF.

V usage is TRBV27 and J usage is TRBJ2-3; tentatively, D is TRBD1 (7 bases). From germline, CDR1 is MNHEY and CDR2 SMNVEV (reference sequence). V was trimmed by 5 bases and J by 3 bases, leaving 12 bases between them. The CDR3 covers 14 residues. CDR3 in amino acids: CASSLAGGTDTQYF. CDR3 DNA: TGTGCCAGCAGTCTAGCAGGGGGGACAGATACGCAGTATTTT.

The gene calls are TRBV7-2 and TRBJ1-5; perhaps TRBD1 as D (5 bases). The CDR3 covers 15 residues. CDR1 and CDR2 from the germline V gene are SGHTA and FQGNSA. Trimming removed 5 bases at V and 4 bases at J, with 15 bases between. DNA for the CDR3: TGTGCCAGCAGCGTAAGCGGGGGGAATAATCAGCCCCAGCATTTT. It specifies CASSVSGGNNQPQHF. The full variable domain, its missing parts supplied by reference TRBV7-2 and TRBJ1-5, is GAGVSQSPSNKVTEKGKDVELRCDPISGHTALYWYRQSLGQGLEFLIYFQGNSAPDKSGLPSDRFSAERTGGSVSTLTIQRTQQEDSAVYLCASSVSGGNNQPQHFGDGTRLSIL.

J is TRBJ2-2 and V is TRBV9; 12 positions match TRBD2. The V gene end was trimmed by 3 bases and the J gene end by 6 bases; junction bases not matched to a gene: 9. The CDR3 length is 17 residues. Germline-derived CDR1 and CDR2 are SGDLS and YYNGEE. CDR3 sequence: CASSASTSGSISGELFF. The CDR3 bases are TGTGCCAGCAGCGCCTCGACTAGCGGGAGTATCTCCGGGGAGCTGTTTTTT.

The J gene is TRBJ2-3, the V gene TRBV24-1; 9 bases map to TRBD1. This CDR3 has 16 residues. The trim removed 1 base at V and 3 bases at J, leaving 4 bases unmatched. The V gene's germline CDR1 is KGHDR and CDR2 SFDVKD. The CDR3 DNA reads as TGTGCCACCAGTGATTTTGGACAGGGGCGGACAGATACGCAGTATTTT. Translation gives CATSDFGQGRTDTQYF.

As regards this clone: The same CDR3 arises from other DNA sequences in this sample as well. This sequence joins TRBV24-1 and TRBJ2-3; tentatively, D is TRBD1 (6 bases). The ends were cut back, 3 bases at V and 2 bases at J, with 11 bases in the middle. This CDR3 comprises 15 residues. Germline V lookup: CDR1 KGHDR, CDR2 SFDVKD. The CDR3 coding sequence is TGTGCCACCAGTGATCTCAGGGGATCCACAGATACGCAGTATTTT. Its translation: CATSDLRGSTDTQYF.

Only one count was recorded for this clone. The V call is TRBV7-2, the J call TRBJ2-7; D is unresolved. The CDR3 has 14 amino acids. Germline lookup yields CDR1 SGHTA and CDR2 FQGNSA. The V gene lost 0 bases and the J gene lost 5 bases, with 11 bases spanning the gap. For the CDR3, the DNA is TGTGCCAGCAGCTTAGCTGAGGTGTCCGACGAGCAGTACTTC. Translating gives CASSLAEVSDEQYF.

This chain links TRBV5-1 with TRBJ2-5; tentative D call: TRBD2 (6 bases). This CDR3 comprises 14 residues. In germline, CDR1 is SGHRS, CDR2 YFSETQ. Trimming stripped 2 bases from V and 1 base from J, with 9 bases between. CDR3 sequence: CASSFGDFQETQYF. The CDR3 region has the DNA TGCGCCAGCAGCTTTGGGGACTTCCAAGAGACCCAGTACTTC.

The V and J genes are TRBV9 and TRBJ1-1; 10 bases match TRBD1. The CDR3 has 15 residues. V gave up 4 bases and J gave up 4 bases; unmatched junction bases: 7. CDR1 is SGDLS, CDR2 YYNGEE, per germline. The CDR3 sequence is CASSTLTGGVTEAFF. Here the CDR3 DNA reads TGTGCCAGCAGCACCCTGACAGGGGGCGTCACTGAAGCTTTCTTT.

V is TRBV6-5 and J is TRBJ2-7; weak D call: TRBD1 (5 bases). The germline CDR1 and CDR2 sequences are MNHEY and SVGAGI. V was clipped by 6 bases and J by 2 bases, with 11 bases between them. This CDR3 contains 13 residues. The CDR3 protein is CASSDQGPYEQYF. The CDR3 nucleotides are TGTGCCAGCAGCGACCAGGGCCCCTACGAGCAGTACTTC.

The chain joins TRBV9 to TRBJ2-5, with TRBD2 matching 13 bases. The CDR3 consists of 17 residues. Germline trimming cut 0 bases from V and 2 bases from J; bases unmatched to any gene: 4. Germline CDR1 SGDLS, CDR2 YYNGEE. The CDR3: CASSVGLAGGSQETQYF. The CDR3 DNA is TGTGCCAGCAGCGTAGGACTAGCGGGAGGTAGTCAAGAGACCCAGTACTTC.

This clone has a single count. The chain is built from TRBV27 and TRBJ1-2, with TRBD1 identical over 9 bases. With V trimmed by 10 bases and J by 6 bases, 6 bases remained unmatched. The CDR3 contains 12 residues. The germline V gene encodes CDR1 MNHEY and CDR2 SMNVEV (reference sequence). The CDR3 sequence is CATGTGRDGYTF. CDR3 DNA: TGTGCCACCGGGACAGGGAGGGATGGCTACACCTTC.

Of note for this clone: At one of its ends the junction is not consistent with the germline gene, which may arise from a read error. The chain combines TRBV5-1 with TRBJ2-5; 9 bases match TRBD1. The germline V gene encodes CDR1 SGHRS and CDR2 YFSETQ. This CDR3 has 15 amino acids. CDR3 sequence (DNA): TGCGCCAACAGCTCGCCGGGACAGGGCCAAGAGACCCAGTACTTC. Encoded protein: CANSSPGQGQETQYF. Variable domain in full (rest from reference TRBV5-1 and TRBJ2-5): KAGVTQTPRYLIKTRGQQVTLSCSPISGHRSVSWYQQTPGQGLQFLFEYFSETQRNKGNFPGRFSGRQFSNSRSEMNVSTLELGDSALYLCANSSPGQGQETQYFGPGTRLLVL.

The CDR3 loop is CAISDLAGSYNEQFF. Here the CDR3 DNA reads TGTGCCATCAGTGATCTAGCGGGGTCCTACAATGAGCAGTTCTTC. This chain connects TRBV10-3 to TRBJ2-1; 9 bases match TRBD2. This CDR3 contains 15 residues. Unmatched junction bases numbered 1, after V lost 3 bases and J lost 1 base. Germline lookup yields CDR1 ENHRY and CDR2 SYGVKD.

The J gene is TRBJ2-1, the V gene TRBV6-5; D may be TRBD1 (6 bases). This CDR3 is 14 amino acids long. The germline V gene has CDR1 MNHEY and CDR2 SVGAGI. V lost 5 bases and J 0 bases, leaving 8 bases between the germline ends. CDR3: CASSKQGSYNEQFF. The CDR3 nucleotides are TGTGCCAGCAGTAAACAGGGCTCCTACAATGAGCAGTTCTTC.

The chain combines TRBV9 with TRBJ2-5; D perhaps matches TRBD1 (5 bases). Trimming removed 0 bases at V and 5 bases at J, with 14 bases between. The CDR3 is 15 residues long. The germline CDR1 and CDR2 sequences are SGDLS and YYNGEE. DNA for the CDR3: TGTGCCAGCAGCGTAGGTCCAGGGCGGCCGGAGACCCAGTACTTC. It codes for CASSVGPGRPETQYF.